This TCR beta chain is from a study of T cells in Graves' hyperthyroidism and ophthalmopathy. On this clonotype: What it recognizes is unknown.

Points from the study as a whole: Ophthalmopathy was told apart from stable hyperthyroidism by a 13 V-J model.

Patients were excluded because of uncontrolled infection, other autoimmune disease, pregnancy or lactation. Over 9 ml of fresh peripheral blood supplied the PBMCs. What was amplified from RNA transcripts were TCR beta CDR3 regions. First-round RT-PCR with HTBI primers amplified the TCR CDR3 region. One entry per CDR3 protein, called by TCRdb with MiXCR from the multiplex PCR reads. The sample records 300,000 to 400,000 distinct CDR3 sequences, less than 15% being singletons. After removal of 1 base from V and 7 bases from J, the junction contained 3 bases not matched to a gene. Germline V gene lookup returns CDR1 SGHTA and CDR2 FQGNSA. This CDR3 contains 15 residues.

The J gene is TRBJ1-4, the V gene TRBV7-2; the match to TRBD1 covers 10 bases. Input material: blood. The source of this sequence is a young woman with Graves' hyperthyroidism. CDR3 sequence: CASSLEGTGVEKLFF. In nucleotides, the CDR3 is TGTGCCAGCAGCTTAGAAGGGACAGGGGTTGAAAAACTGTTTTTT. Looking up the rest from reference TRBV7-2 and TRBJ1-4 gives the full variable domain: GAGVSQSPSNKVTEKGKDVELRCDPISGHTALYWYRQSLGQGLEFLIYFQGNSAPDKSGLPSDRFSAERTGGSVSTLTIQRTQQEDSAVYLCASSLEGTGVEKLFFGSGTQLSVL.